The clone carrying this TCR beta chain was counted only a few times. As yet, its antigen is unknown. Breast cancer patients provided tissue from their axillary draining lymph nodes. These data are taken from a study of breast tumors, draining lymph nodes, adjacent tissues. From the multiplex PCR reads, TCRdb called clonotypes with MiXCR, one entry per CDR3 protein. The data hold 150,000 to 200,000 distinct CDR3 sequences, with 25% to 40% observed a single time. Study results and limitations: The lymph node origin of tumor T cells was framed as consistent with a hypothesis, not demonstrated.

Deletions cut 10 bases from V and 2 bases from J, with 14 bases between. CDR3 length: 13 amino acids. The material sequenced was axillary lymph node tissue. The chain employs TRBV12-3 or TRBV12-4 and TRBJ1-1, with TRBD1 as a possible D gene (5 bases). The receptor's source is a female donor with breast cancer. Some clones in this sample may be carry-over from other donors' samples. As DNA, the CDR3 is TGTGCCATCGCGGGGCCCCCAAACACTGAAGCTTTCTTT. Translating gives CAIAGPPNTEAFF.